The sequence of this T cell receptor (beta chain) was determined in a study of response to subunit inactivated influenza vaccine. Trimming cost V 4 bases and J 5 bases, with 14 bases left between them. CDR3 length: 14 amino acids. Germline V gene data show CDR1 as MNHNS and CDR2 as SASEGT. In TCRdb, the RT-PCR reads were re-called with MiXCR into one record per CDR3 protein. The sample has 500,000 to 600,000 distinct CDR3 sequences; over 9% are singletons. These data were likewise used in another study, on T cells expressing NK-cell markers. Turning to that study: Researchers built TCR beta cDNA using 5'RACE template switching with UMIs. One observes that, in several donors, these clonotypes were also the leading ones within the CD3+CD56-NKG2C+ fraction.

V gene TRBV6-1 combines with J gene TRBJ1-2; D uncertain. The TCR comes from a man over 45 who received an inactivated influenza vaccine. Sequencing was performed on PBMCs from blood, taken on the day of vaccination. Written as DNA, the CDR3 is TGTGCCAGCAGTGCCGGCGACTTGGGGTATGGCTACACCTTC. It encodes CASSAGDLGYGYTF.